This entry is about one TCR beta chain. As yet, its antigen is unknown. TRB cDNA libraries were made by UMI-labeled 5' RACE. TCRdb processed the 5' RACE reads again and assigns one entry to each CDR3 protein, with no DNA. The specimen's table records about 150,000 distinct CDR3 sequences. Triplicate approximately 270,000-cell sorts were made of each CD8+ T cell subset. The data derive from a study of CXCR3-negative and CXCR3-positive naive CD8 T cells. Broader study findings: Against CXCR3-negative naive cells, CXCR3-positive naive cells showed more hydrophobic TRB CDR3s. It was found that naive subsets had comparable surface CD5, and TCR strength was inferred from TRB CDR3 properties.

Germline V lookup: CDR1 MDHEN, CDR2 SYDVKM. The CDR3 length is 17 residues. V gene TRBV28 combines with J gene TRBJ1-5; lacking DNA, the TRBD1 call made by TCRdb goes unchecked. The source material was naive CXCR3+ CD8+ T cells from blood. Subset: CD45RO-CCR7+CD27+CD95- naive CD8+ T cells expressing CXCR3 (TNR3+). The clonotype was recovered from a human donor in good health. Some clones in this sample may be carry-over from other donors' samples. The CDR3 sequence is CANSFSSTGGLDQPQHF. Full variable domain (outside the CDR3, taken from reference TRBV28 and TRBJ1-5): DVKVTQSSRYLVKRTGEKVFLECVQDMDHENMFWYRQDPGLGLRLIYFSYDVKMKEKGDIPEGYSVSREKKERFSLILESASTNQTSMYLCANSFSSTGGLDQPQHFGDGTRLSIL.